The 14 T cell receptor beta chains below come from one sample, sequenced in a study of neurological immune-mediated disorders. MiXCR, applied by TCRdb to the 5' RACE reads, yields one record per CDR3 protein. The sample has roughly 38,000 distinct CDR3 sequences, more than 6.5% seen once; the top ten hold 4.4%. Sequenced sample: PBMCs. These receptors were collected from a woman aged 40 to 55 in good health.

This clonotype was seen ten or more times. The rearrangement links TRBV5-6 to TRBJ2-1; 9 bases are shared with TRBD2. V was pared by 6 bases and J by 1 base, with 8 bases of the junction left unmatched. The CDR3 runs to 16 residues. Germline CDR1 and CDR2: SGHDT and YYEEEE. DNA of the CDR3: TGTGCCAGCACCTTCCAGAGCGGGAGGTCCTACAATGAGCAGTTCTTC. Encoded protein: CASTFQSGRSYNEQFF.

The rearrangement links TRBV20-1 to TRBJ1-2; a weak D match, TRBD1 (5 bases). The CDR3 sequence is 13 residues long. From germline, CDR1 is DFQATT and CDR2 SNEGSKA (reference sequence). V lost 0 bases and J lost 12, with 17 bases in between. CDR3 amino acids: CSARDLGTAPNTF. CDR3 bases: TGCAGTGCTAGAGATTTGGGGACGGCGCCCAACACCTTC.

This clonotype showed up many times. This chain connects TRBV4-2 to TRBJ2-1; 12 bases map to TRBD2. The CDR3 has 15 amino acids. Germline CDR1 is LGHNA and CDR2 is YNFKEQ. With V trimmed by 4 bases and J by 8 bases, 6 bases remained unmatched. Written as DNA, the CDR3 is TGTGCCAGCAGCCCTGCTAGCGGGGGGGCCGATGAGCAGTTCTTC. Protein sequence: CASSPASGGADEQFF.

The CDR3 sequence is CATSDSYRDGYTF. The CDR3 DNA sequence: TGTGCCACCAGTGATAGCTACAGGGATGGCTACACCTTC. The chain joins TRBV24-1 to TRBJ1-2, with a tentative D call TRBD1 (6 bases). Germline loops: CDR1 KGHDR, CDR2 SFDVKD. CDR3 length: 13 residues. Trimming took off 3 bases at V and 6 bases at J, with 10 bases between the two ends.

This clonotype occurred many times. The genes are TRBV25-1 and TRBJ1-3; 9 bases fit TRBD1. Germline-derived CDR1 and CDR2 are MGHDK and SYGVNS. The CDR3 runs 17 residues. After removal of 6 bases from V and 0 bases from J, the junction contained 9 bases not matched to a gene. CDR3 DNA: TGTGCCAGCAGCGGAGGGACAGGGCTTTTCTCTGGAAACACCATATATTTT. Translated: CASSGGTGLFSGNTIYF.

This clonotype has ten or more counts. The rearrangement joins TRBV20-1 to TRBJ2-7, with 10 bases lining up with TRBD2. Per germline, CDR1 DFQATT and CDR2 SNEGSKA (reference sequence). The CDR3 totals 13 residues. V was clipped by 3 bases and J by 5 bases; unmatched bases: 4. CDR3 protein: CSASVAGGHEQYF. For the CDR3, the DNA is TGCAGTGCTAGCGTAGCGGGAGGCCACGAGCAGTACTTC.

This clonotype occurred a few times. This chain uses TRBV19 with TRBJ1-1; possible D gene TRBD1, 6 bases. The CDR3 is made up of 17 amino acids. Germline V gene lookup returns CDR1 LNHDA and CDR2 SQIVND (reference sequence). V shed 5 bases and J shed 1 base, with 20 bases lying between them. CDR3 DNA: TGTGCCAGTAGTCTCCGGGCCCCTCAGACAGGGAACACTGAAGCTTTCTTT. Encoded protein: CASSLRAPQTGNTEAFF.

This clonotype was observed many times. The chain has TRBV24-1 and TRBJ2-1; TRBD1 agrees at 7 bases. Losses at the gene ends were 2 bases for V and 6 bases for J; bases not matched to a gene: 3. CDR3 size: 14 residues. Per germline, CDR1 KGHDR and CDR2 SFDVKD. Here the CDR3 reads CATSDSPGGNEQFF. The CDR3 region has the DNA TGTGCCACCAGTGATTCCCCAGGGGGCAATGAGCAGTTCTTC.

This clonotype was counted ten times or more. This chain links TRBV5-5 with TRBJ2-5; D gene uncertain. Trimming pared 0 bases from V and 1 base from J, leaving 7 bases between. Germline-derived CDR1 and CDR2 are SGHKS and YYEKEE (reference sequence). This CDR3 has 14 amino acids. The CDR3 loop is CASSLEGSQETQYF. DNA for the CDR3: TGTGCCAGCAGCTTGGAAGGTAGCCAAGAGACCCAGTACTTC.

In its sample, this clonotype was seen many times. J is TRBJ1-5 and V is TRBV5-1, with no clear D. V was clipped by 0 bases and J by 7 bases, with 8 bases between them. CDR3 length equals 13 residues. CDR1 is SGHRS and CDR2 is YFSETQ in the germline V gene. The CDR3 reads CASSLGAGQPQHF. In nucleotides, the CDR3 is TGCGCCAGCAGCTTGGGGGCGGGCCAGCCCCAGCATTTT.

At least ten counts were recorded for this clonotype. V gene TRBV24-1 combines with J gene TRBJ2-3, with a weak D call TRBD2 (6 bases). The germline gives CDR1 KGHDR, CDR2 SFDVKD. Trimming removed 1 base from V and 0 bases from J, with 10 bases in between. CDR3 length: 16 amino acids. For the CDR3, the DNA is TGTGCCACCAGTGATTTAGGAGGGGCTAGCACAGATACGCAGTATTTT. This translates into CATSDLGGASTDTQYF.

This clonotype has ten or more counts. The chain employs TRBV12-3 or TRBV12-4 and TRBJ1-5; D remains ambiguous. Trimming removed 10 bases at V and 2 bases at J, with 12 bases between. The CDR3 length is 13 residues. CDR3 region: CATSRGGNQPQHF. The CDR3 bases are TGTGCCACCTCACGGGGAGGCAATCAGCCCCAGCATTTT.

This clonotype showed up many times. The V call is TRBV14, the J call TRBJ2-5; no clear D gene. This CDR3 region has 16 residues. Germline values: CDR1 SGHDN, CDR2 FVKESK. Trimming cost V 1 base and J 2 bases, with 14 bases left between them. CDR3 bases: TGTGCCAGCAGCCAAGCCTGGACCCCGAATCAAGAGACCCAGTACTTC. This gives the protein CASSQAWTPNQETQYF.

In its sample, this clonotype was seen many times. V and J are TRBV15 and TRBJ1-5, with no clear D. The germline CDR1 and CDR2 sequences are LNHNV and YYDKDF (reference sequence). V was trimmed by 3 bases and J by 6 bases, leaving 12 bases between them. This CDR3 region has 14 residues. The CDR3 sequence is CATSRGREGQPQHF. Written as DNA, the CDR3 is TGTGCCACCAGCAGGGGAAGAGAGGGTCAGCCCCAGCATTTT.